This entry concerns a single T cell receptor (beta chain). Its antigen is as yet unknown. The junction and the germline gene differ at one end; a read error may be behind it. This record comes from a study of early T cells in non-severe SARS-CoV-2 infection. Study-level information: Sequencing targeted bulk RNA from unsorted whole blood, leaving chains unpaired.

This CDR3 is 14 amino acids long. Per germline, CDR1 MNHEY and CDR2 SMNVEV (reference sequence). Attachment of unique molecular identifiers was made to individual cDNA molecules. Using its own MiXCR run on the 5' RACE reads, TCRdb lists one record per CDR3 protein. Of approximately 50,000 distinct CDR3 sequences listed, 7% to 10% are singletons. Findings of the study overall: Matching results from VDJdb favored anti-spike CD8 responses, leaving private and CD4 specificities undetected.

The sequence was collected from an adult who was a healthcare worker with PCR-confirmed SARS-CoV-2 infection or an uninfected control (not recorded which). The sequencing sample was made of whole blood. This rearrangement joins TRBV27 to TRBJ1-1, with D perhaps TRBD1 (6 bases). CDR3 nucleotide sequence: TGTGCCAGCACCCGTGCGTCTGGGGGCACTGAAGTTTTCTTT. This codes for CASTRASGGTEVFF.